A selection of T cell receptor beta chains follows, all from one sample in a study of control samples from healthy donors and cancer patients. Repertoires were generated with immunoSEQ multiplex PCR, while TCRdb's copy carries only in-frame clones and drops some. The table has tens of thousands of clones, over 75% seen once. The sample was blood. These receptors all stem from a woman in her forties or fifties in good health. CDR3s include the opening cysteine and the closing phenylalanine or tryptophan. The D gene is left open where the match is weak.

D	V	J	CDR3
-	TRBV5-6	TRBJ2-7	CASSKTARGVFGYEQYF
TRBD1	TRBV19	TRBJ1-2	CASSNSDRASYGYTF
-	TRBV5-1	TRBJ1-2	CASTTDRGGYTF
-	TRBV5-1	TRBJ2-5	CASSPGTQTGETQYF
-	TRBV30	TRBJ2-2	CAWKQAAGTGELFF
TRBD2	TRBV5-1	TRBJ2-1	CASSGTGKLAGGLGQFF
TRBD1	TRBV11-2	TRBJ1-1	CASSFQGATQAFF
-	TRBV2	TRBJ1-4	CASKGGADNEKLFF
TRBD1	TRBV28	TRBJ2-7	CASSTTRDRVNEQYF
-	TRBV7-6	TRBJ1-1	CASSSYQAPDTEAFF
-	TRBV5-4	TRBJ2-3	CASSGVGGFRGTDTQYF
TRBD2	TRBV5-5	TRBJ2-1	CASSGFGAGVYNEQFF
TRBD2	TRBV30	TRBJ2-5	CAGALAGVETQYF
TRBD1	TRBV2	TRBJ1-1	CASSADREPFF
TRBD1	TRBV7-9	TRBJ2-5	CASSYPTGKETQYF
TRBD2	TRBV2	TRBJ2-1	CASSERYGRVKSYNEQFF
-	TRBV7-8	TRBJ1-2	CASSLDTTLGGGYTF
-	TRBV3-1/TRBV3-2	TRBJ2-1	CASDSRGNEQFF
-	TRBV7-9	TRBJ2-7	CASSFGGAAEQYF
-	TRBV27	TRBJ1-4	CASSFTGTEKLFF
-	TRBV4-1	TRBJ2-5	CASSLGPSGPGETQYF
TRBD1	TRBV23-1	TRBJ2-7	CASSQPGQGAYEQYF
-	TRBV2	TRBJ2-1	CASRLSGYSYNEQFF
-	TRBV27	TRBJ1-2	CASSLSGIYGYTF
-	TRBV7-9	TRBJ1-2	CASSSRLQGLGYTF
TRBD1	TRBV6-5	TRBJ1-6	CASSWGGGAPQPLHF
-	TRBV20-1	TRBJ2-1	CSARDGTEQFF
TRBD2	TRBV6-1	TRBJ2-3	CASSGGTSARSTDTQYF
-	TRBV30	TRBJ2-7	CAWSVTTPYEQYF
TRBD2	TRBV3-1/TRBV3-2	TRBJ2-2	CASSQDHGIAGGRRAGELFF
TRBD1	TRBV5-4	TRBJ1-1	CASSLEGAHTEAFF
TRBD2	TRBV7-8	TRBJ2-3	CASSLLREGTDTQYF
-	TRBV6-5	TRBJ1-4	CASDRGTNEKLFF
-	TRBV4-2	TRBJ2-4	CASSQGGSDVKNIQYF
-	TRBV13	TRBJ2-3	CASSLEGLPSNTDTQYF
-	TRBV7-3	TRBJ2-1	CASSWELALRNEQFF
-	TRBV5-1	TRBJ2-3	CASSLVFGGTGESTDTQYF
-	TRBV19	TRBJ2-3	CASSLSGSDTQYF
-	TRBV9	TRBJ2-2	CASSVEGRLDTGELFF
-	TRBV9	TRBJ1-4	CASSPSPNSDNEKLFF
-	TRBV6-4	TRBJ2-6	CASSDEGAGANVLTF
-	TRBV5-1	TRBJ2-2	CASSLAGTGELFF
-	TRBV6-5	TRBJ2-3	CASIRGLDTQYF
-	TRBV5-1	TRBJ2-3	CASSLLSTDTQYF
-	TRBV6-5	TRBJ2-1	CASRSYNEQFF
TRBD2	TRBV11-2	TRBJ2-2	CASSLKPAGGVLGELFF
-	TRBV20-1	TRBJ2-3	CSARVGDQGYF
-	TRBV6-5	TRBJ1-6	CASRTSSYNSPLHF
-	TRBV2	TRBJ1-4	CASSRPQQTNEKLFF
TRBD1	TRBV5-1	TRBJ2-7	CASSYSGQGLDYEQYF
-	TRBV12-3/TRBV12-4	TRBJ1-1	CASKSRPDTEAFF
-	TRBV29-1	TRBJ1-1	CSVAGGANTEAFF